What follows describes a single T cell receptor (beta chain). This record comes from a study of control samples from healthy donors and cancer patients. There are 14 residues in the CDR3. The junction had 2 bases not matched to a gene; V was cut back by 4 bases and J by 1 base. The germline V gene has CDR1 SEHNR and CDR2 FQNEAQ (reference sequence). Assay used: immunoSEQ multiplex PCR; TCRdb lists only in-frame clones, some missing. The sample records tens of thousands of clones, under 95% being singletons. The TCR was taken from a man between 35 and 55 years old with colorectal cancer. The source material was PBMCs. The chain joins TRBV7-9 to TRBJ1-1, with TRBD1 matching 8 bases. The CDR3 region has the DNA TGTGCCAGCAGCTCCCAGGGGGCGAACACTGAAGCTTTCTTT. Amino acid sequence: CASSSQGANTEAFF.